This T cell receptor beta chain comes out of a study of shared clonotypes between healthy human individuals. Produced via immunoSEQ multiplex PCR; TCRdb's table is partial and in-frame only. The sample shows 2 million to 2.5 million clones, over 90% of them seen only once. CD4+ cells yielded CD45RA+ naive and CD45RA-negative memory subsets. This CDR3 is 14 amino acids long. CDR1 and CDR2 from the germline V gene are SGHTA and FQGTGA. V was clipped by 5 bases and J by 0 bases, with 8 bases between them. Sequencing input: naive CD4+ T cells from PBMCs. Subset described: CD45RA+ positively selected. This receptor was taken from a man in his late teens or twenties in good health. Some clones in this sample may be carry-over from other donors' samples. V gene TRBV7-3 combines with J gene TRBJ2-4; maybe TRBD2 (5 bases). The CDR3 DNA sequence: TGTGCCAGCAGCCCAGCGGTAGCCAAAAACATTCAGTACTTC. Amino acid sequence: CASSPAVAKNIQYF.